The 26 T cell receptor beta chains below all came from one sample that was sequenced in a study of cytomegalovirus exposure and HLA in healthy donors. The study ran its PCR with 60 Vbeta and 13 Jbeta primers. Sequenced by immunoSEQ multiplex PCR; TCRdb stores in-frame clones only, minus some. The repertoire holds 130,000 or so clones, with roughly four fifths as singletons. The sequencing input was PBMCs. The receptors come from a man younger than 35 in good health and CMV-seronegative.

V gene TRBV27 combines with J gene TRBJ2-7; TRBD2 matches 7 bases. This CDR3 is built from 16 residues. Germline V CDR1 and CDR2: MNHEY, SMNVEV (reference sequence). With 4 bases clipped from V and 0 bases from J, the junction kept 9 bases outside the gene matches. This CDR3 reads CASSSAPGGSSYEQYF. The CDR3 region has the DNA TGTGCCAGCAGTTCTGCGCCCGGGGGGAGCTCCTACGAGCAGTACTTC.

The rearrangement joins TRBV5-1 to TRBJ1-6; D is undetermined. V was pared by 2 bases and J by 5 bases, with 14 bases between. The CDR3 loop spans 16 amino acids. The V gene's germline CDR1 is SGHRS and CDR2 YFSETQ. CDR3 amino acids: CASSLGLRPNNSPLHF. CDR3 DNA sequence: TGCGCCAGCAGCTTAGGACTCAGACCTAATAATTCACCCCTCCACTTT.

The chain couples TRBV28 to TRBJ1-3, with a tentative D call TRBD1 (5 bases). Trimming left V 4 bases short and J 1 base short, with 8 bases between. Germline CDR1 and CDR2: MDHEN and SYDVKM. The CDR3 sequence is 14 residues long. The CDR3: CASSWGLSGNTIYF. The CDR3 DNA sequence: TGTGCCAGCAGTTGGGGCTTGTCTGGAAACACCATATATTTT. Drawing the rest from reference TRBV28 and TRBJ1-3, the complete variable domain is DVKVTQSSRYLVKRTGEKVFLECVQDMDHENMFWYRQDPGLGLRLIYFSYDVKMKEKGDIPEGYSVSREKKERFSLILESASTNQTSMYLCASSWGLSGNTIYFGEGSWLTVV.

This clone turned up a few times. The genes are TRBV27 and TRBJ1-6, with D possibly TRBD1 on 6 matching bases. With 5 bases removed from V and 10 bases from J, the gap between germline ends came to 15 bases. The CDR3 loop spans 14 amino acids. Germline lookup yields CDR1 MNHEY and CDR2 SMNVEV (reference sequence). The CDR3, as DNA: TGTGCCAGCAGTAGGGCAGGGGAGGGGTCACCCCTCCACTTT. Protein product: CASSRAGEGSPLHF.

V gene TRBV6-5 combines with J gene TRBJ2-7; D possibly corresponds to TRBD1 (5 bases). This CDR3 spans 15 amino acids. With 1 base removed from V and 4 bases from J, the gap between germline ends came to 14 bases. Germline CDR1 and CDR2: MNHEY and SVGAGI. CDR3 DNA: TGTGCCAGCAGTTACTTCGGACAAGGTTCGTACGAGCAGTACTTC. As protein: CASSYFGQGSYEQYF.

This clone has more than one count but fewer than ten. The chain employs TRBV5-6 and TRBJ1-1; TRBD1 is a possible D gene (6 bases). The CDR3 loop spans 15 amino acids. V was pared by 4 bases and J by 0 bases, with 13 bases between. Germline-derived CDR1 and CDR2 are SGHDT and YYEEEE. CDR3 DNA sequence: TGTGCCAGCAGCATCGACAGGATGCTGAACACTGAAGCTTTCTTT. This sequence encodes CASSIDRMLNTEAFF.

Concerning this clone: One end of the junction does not line up with germline, which may come from a read error. J is TRBJ2-5 and V is TRBV7-9, with D unclear. The CDR3 has 14 residues. The germline gives CDR1 SEHNR, CDR2 FQNEAQ (reference sequence). The CDR3 protein is CSSSALEPQETQYF. The CDR3, as DNA: TGTTCCAGCAGCGCCCTAGAGCCCCAAGAGACCCAGTACTTC.

This sequence joins TRBV5-6 and TRBJ1-2, with D tentatively TRBD1 (5 bases). This CDR3 contains 13 residues. The V gene lost 3 bases and the J gene lost 10 bases, with 16 bases spanning the gap. Germline CDR1 is SGHDT and CDR2 is YYEEEE. CDR3 sequence reads: CASSWGRERAYTF. The CDR3, as DNA: TGTGCCAGCAGCTGGGGGAGGGAACGGGCCTACACCTTC.

The count of this clone is one. The chain links TRBV27 to TRBJ2-7; D gene unclear. V shed 0 bases and J shed 5 bases, with 5 bases lying between them. The V gene's germline CDR1 is MNHEY and CDR2 SMNVEV (reference sequence). CDR3 length: 12 residues. CDR3 nucleotides: TGTGCCAGCAGTTTATCGAGGAACGAGCAGTACTTC. It translates to CASSLSRNEQYF.

The rearrangement uses TRBV6-5 and TRBJ2-3; D is unclear. The CDR3 length is 14 residues. Trimming pared 8 bases from V and 1 base from J, leaving 13 bases between. Germline V gene lookup returns CDR1 MNHEY and CDR2 SVGAGI. The CDR3 spells CASSQDSGTDTQYF. The DNA of the CDR3 is TGTGCCAGCTCCCAGGATTCTGGCACAGATACGCAGTATTTT.

The chain combines TRBV5-1 with TRBJ2-1, with unresolved D. Germline V gives CDR1 SGHRS, CDR2 YFSETQ. This CDR3 region has 14 residues. V lost 4 bases and J lost 4, with 12 bases in between. CDR3 coding DNA: TGCGCCAGCAGCCTTACGGGTCCTTACAATGAGCAGTTCTTC. Its translation is CASSLTGPYNEQFF. The full variable domain, with the rest looked up from reference TRBV5-1 and TRBJ2-1, is KAGVTQTPRYLIKTRGQQVTLSCSPISGHRSVSWYQQTPGQGLQFLFEYFSETQRNKGNFPGRFSGRQFSNSRSEMNVSTLELGDSALYLCASSLTGPYNEQFFGPGTRLTVL.

V and J are TRBV27 and TRBJ1-5; possibly TRBD1 for D (6 bases). V lost 6 bases to trimming and J lost 5 bases, with 14 bases between them. Looked up from germline, CDR1 is MNHEY and CDR2 is SMNVEV (reference sequence). This CDR3 spans 14 amino acids. CDR3 region: CASSTGQPYQPQHF. As DNA, the CDR3 is TGTGCCAGCAGCACAGGACAGCCTTATCAGCCCCAGCATTTT.

This clone was observed a single time. The chain joins TRBV6-1 to TRBJ2-7, with no clear D. There are 11 residues in the CDR3. Germline V gives CDR1 MNHNS, CDR2 SASEGT. With 6 bases removed from V and 4 bases from J, the gap between germline ends came to 7 bases. CDR3 region: CASSQIYEQYF. The CDR3 DNA reads as TGTGCCAGCAGCCAGATTTACGAGCAGTACTTC.

V is TRBV27 and J is TRBJ2-7, with TRBD1 identical over 9 bases. CDR1 MNHEY and CDR2 SMNVEV come from the germline V gene (reference sequence). Trimming cost V 5 bases and J 5 bases; bases outside gene matches: 10. This CDR3 region has 15 residues. CDR3 in amino acids: CASSLIGQGSHEQYF. DNA of the CDR3: TGTGCCAGCAGTCTGATAGGACAGGGGTCACACGAGCAGTACTTC.

This clone has only a few counts. This sequence joins TRBV27 and TRBJ1-2; no definite D call. The V and J ends lost 4 bases and 1 base respectively, with 13 bases between them. Germline assignment: CDR1 MNHEY and CDR2 SMNVEV (reference sequence). This CDR3 region has 15 residues. The chain's CDR3 is CASSSSGERNYGYTF. As DNA, the CDR3 is TGTGCCAGCAGTTCCTCCGGGGAACGTAACTATGGCTACACCTTC.

The chain is built from TRBV29-1 and TRBJ1-1; 8 bases agree with TRBD1. CDR3 length: 11 residues. Germline CDR1 SQVTM, CDR2 ANQGSEA. The V segment lost 6 bases and the J segment 8 bases; nucleotides outside the gene matches: 5. The CDR3 DNA is TGCAGCGTGGAACGGGACAGGGAAGCTTTCTTT. This gives the protein CSVERDREAFF.

The genes are TRBV7-3 and TRBJ2-6; 11 nucleotides agree with TRBD1. Germline assignment: CDR1 SGHTA and CDR2 FQGTGA. The CDR3 is made up of 16 amino acids. V was pared by 5 bases and J by 2 bases, with 2 bases of the junction left unmatched. This CDR3 is CASSRTGGAGANVLTF. CDR3 coding DNA: TGTGCCAGCAGCAGGACAGGGGGCGCTGGGGCCAACGTCCTGACTTTC.

This rearrangement joins TRBV9 to TRBJ2-5; 15 bases are a match to TRBD2. V lost 0 bases, J lost 1 base, and 7 bases stayed unmatched. Per the germline V gene, CDR1 is SGDLS and CDR2 is YYNGEE. The CDR3 runs 19 residues. CDR3 sequence: CASSVGWGTSGGRQETQYF. The CDR3 DNA reads TGTGCCAGCAGCGTAGGATGGGGGACTAGCGGGGGGCGCCAAGAGACCCAGTACTTC.

This clone was seen more than once but under ten times. The rearrangement links TRBV11-2 to TRBJ2-7; weak D call: TRBD1 (5 bases). The CDR3 has 18 amino acids. CDR1 and CDR2 from the germline V gene are SGHAT and FQNNGV. With 5 bases removed from V and 2 bases from J, the gap between germline ends came to 25 bases. CDR3 region: CASSPVSRSRGAAYEQYF. CDR3 in DNA: TGTGCCAGCAGCCCCGTTAGCCGCTCGCGTGGGGCTGCCTACGAGCAGTACTTC.

The chain couples TRBV15 to TRBJ2-7; TRBD2 matches 7 bases. The V gene end was trimmed by 3 bases and the J gene end by 2 bases; junction bases not matched to a gene: 19. Germline values: CDR1 LNHNV, CDR2 YYDKDF (reference sequence). This CDR3 region has 19 residues. The DNA for the CDR3 is TGTGCCACCAGCAGCCCCGTGGAACGGGGGGTCTCTTCTACCTACGAGCAGTACTTC. This encodes CATSSPVERGVSSTYEQYF.

The chain joins TRBV7-9 to TRBJ1-6; 9 nucleotides line up with TRBD1. The CDR3 runs to 16 residues. Germline loops: CDR1 SEHNR, CDR2 FQNEAQ (reference sequence). The J segment lost 4 bases and the V segment lost 5 bases, leaving 6 bases of the junction unmatched. The CDR3 region has the DNA TGTGCCAGCAGCGCCGGGACAGGGTTTTATAATTCACCCCTCCACTTT. As protein: CASSAGTGFYNSPLHF. Complete variable domain (other parts from reference TRBV7-9 and TRBJ1-6): DTGVSQNPRHKITKRGQNVTFRCDPISEHNRLYWYRQTLGQGPEFLTYFQNEAQLEKSRLLSDRFSAERPKGSFSTLEIQRTEQGDSAMYLCASSAGTGFYNSPLHFGNGTRLTVT.

This CDR3 is CASSGGQGGETQYF. The CDR3 region has the DNA TGTGCCAGCAGCGGGGGACAGGGTGGGGAGACCCAGTACTTC. V is TRBV7-2 and J is TRBJ2-5; TRBD1 aligns across 9 bases. The CDR3 extends over 14 amino acids. Looked up from germline, CDR1 is SGHTA and CDR2 is FQGNSA. Trimming cost V 5 bases and J 5 bases; bases outside gene matches: 6.

This chain links TRBV18 with TRBJ2-1; 8 bases align to TRBD1. Losses at the gene ends were 3 bases for V and 7 bases for J; bases not matched to a gene: 2. This CDR3 spans 13 amino acids. Germline V gene sequence: CDR1 KGHSH, CDR2 LQKENI. The chain's CDR3 is CASSPNRGNEQFF. The CDR3 DNA reads as TGTGCCAGCTCACCCAACAGGGGGAATGAGCAGTTCTTC.

The rearrangement uses TRBV7-6 and TRBJ2-7; 8 bases align to TRBD2. Per germline, CDR1 SGHVS and CDR2 FNYEAQ. The CDR3 is 15 amino acids. J was trimmed by 2 bases and V by 5 bases; bases with no gene match: 8. Written as DNA, the CDR3 is TGTGCCAGCAGCAAGCAGGCGGGGGGTGCCTACGAGCAGTACTTC. It yields the protein CASSKQAGGAYEQYF.

CDR3 residues: CASSIPFSGTSGGKNIQYF. In nucleotides, the CDR3 is TGTGCCAGTAGTATCCCCTTTTCCGGGACTAGCGGGGGCAAAAACATTCAGTACTTC. This chain joins TRBV19 and TRBJ2-4, with TRBD2 identical over 14 bases. The CDR3 has 19 residues. J lost 3 bases, V lost 3 bases, and 10 bases had no gene match. Per germline, CDR1 LNHDA and CDR2 SQIVND (reference sequence).

The chain couples TRBV21-1 to TRBJ1-6; TRBD1, the D gene given by the table, was not confirmed from the DNA. TRBV21-1 is a documented pseudogene. This CDR3 comprises 20 residues. The CDR3 sequence: CASSKSGTGSDYSYNSPLHF. The CDR3 nucleotides read TGTGCCAGCAGCAAATCCGGGACAGGGTCCGATTACTCCTATAATTCACCCCTCCACTTT.